The rows below give T cell receptor beta chains drawn from one sample of a study of T cells after yellow fever vaccination. MiXCR, applied by TCRdb to the 5' RACE reads, yields one record per CDR3 protein. The sample lists about 320,000 distinct CDR3 sequences; around 7% were seen once. Sequenced material: PBMCs, taken roughly 47 days after the first yellow fever vaccination. The origin of the receptors is a man younger than 30 who received the YFV17D yellow fever vaccine. Each CDR3 is given with its conserved first and last residue. The D gene is left open where the match is weak. Clone sizes are given selectively: once, few, many, or a class where the clone is expanded.

V gene	clone size	D gene	J gene	CDR3 protein	CDR3 DNA
TRBV4-3	once	-	TRBJ1-1	CASSQDLRATGAFF	TGCGCCAGCAGCCAAGATCTCAGGGCTACGGGAGCTTTCTTT
TRBV4-1	-	-	TRBJ2-3	CASSQADGGRTDTQYF	TGCGCCAGCAGCCAAGCGGACGGGGGTCGCACAGATACGCAGTATTTT
TRBV4-3	few	-	TRBJ2-1	CASSQELASLHDEQFF	TGCGCCAGCAGCCAAGAATTGGCTAGCCTACACGATGAGCAGTTCTTC
TRBV12-3/TRBV12-4	-	-	TRBJ2-7	CASSTGNWNEQYF	TGTGCCAGCAGTACAGGGAACTGGAACGAGCAGTACTTC
TRBV12-3/TRBV12-4	many	-	TRBJ2-1	CASRTAGVNEQFF	TGTGCCAGCCGGACGGCCGGGGTCAATGAGCAGTTCTTC
TRBV12-2	-	-	TRBJ2-5	CASRSPFRVGTQYF	TGTGCAAGTCGCTCCCCTTTTAGGGTCGGGACCCAGTACTTC
TRBV12-3/TRBV12-4	many	-	TRBJ1-1	CASSRRGRAEAFF	TGTGCCAGCAGTCGCCGGGGGCGCGCTGAAGCTTTCTTT
TRBV20-1	few	TRBD1	TRBJ1-6	CSATDREGPYNSPLHF	TGCAGTGCTACCGACAGGGAGGGACCCTATAATTCACCCCTCCACTTT
TRBV9	-	-	TRBJ2-2	CASSPSPAAGELFF	TGTGCCAGCAGCCCCTCGCCCGCCGCCGGGGAGCTGTTTTTT
TRBV28	many	TRBD1	TRBJ2-4	CASSFRDRVNIQYF	TGTGCCAGCAGTTTCCGGGACAGGGTTAACATTCAGTACTTC
TRBV5-1	few	-	TRBJ1-1	CASSLGIGVEAFF	TGCGCCAGCAGCTTGGGGATTGGGGTTGAAGCTTTCTTT
TRBV12-3/TRBV12-4	few	-	TRBJ1-4	CASSRDAGRSNEKLFF	TGTGCCAGCAGTCGGGACGCGGGCCGGTCTAATGAAAAACTGTTTTTT
TRBV20-1	many	-	TRBJ2-1	CSALATGSSNEQFF	TGCAGTGCTCTCGCGACGGGGTCAAGCAATGAGCAGTTCTTC
TRBV7-7	many	TRBD1	TRBJ2-5	CASSLGGTGETQYF	TGTGCCAGCAGCTTGGGAGGGACAGGGGAGACCCAGTACTTC
TRBV20-1	many	-	TRBJ2-4	CSAPPLGGGAKNIQYF	TGCAGTGCTCCCCCCCTGGGAGGGGGTGCCAAAAACATTCAGTACTTC
TRBV5-1	many	-	TRBJ2-1	CASSFAKAGGLDEQFF	TGCGCCAGCAGCTTCGCGAAGGCCGGGGGTTTGGATGAGCAGTTCTTC
TRBV7-3	-	-	TRBJ2-7	CASSLYNRDSEQYF	TGTGCCAGCAGCTTATATAACAGGGATTCCGAGCAGTACTTC
TRBV4-3	-	TRBD2	TRBJ2-1	CASSQGPSAGGYNEQFF	TGCGCCAGCAGCCAAGGCCCTTCGGCGGGGGGTTACAATGAGCAGTTCTTC
TRBV6-5	many	TRBD1	TRBJ1-3	CASSLQGFSGNTIYF	TGTGCCAGCAGTCTACAGGGGTTCTCTGGAAACACCATATATTTT
TRBV7-3	-	-	TRBJ1-1	CASSLKSGTNTEAFF	TGTGCCAGCAGCCTAAAGTCAGGAACGAACACTGAAGCTTTCTTT
TRBV7-2	-	TRBD1	TRBJ2-1	CASSSPDRARNEQFF	TGTGCCAGCAGCTCTCCCGACAGGGCGAGGAATGAGCAGTTCTTC
TRBV6-2/TRBV6-3	few	-	TRBJ2-7	CASSPLDGPYEQYF	TGTGCCAGCAGCCCTCTGGACGGTCCCTACGAGCAGTACTTC
TRBV12-3/TRBV12-4	-	-	TRBJ1-3	CASSLSTRRASGNTIYF	TGTGCCAGCAGTTTATCGACACGGAGGGCCTCTGGAAACACCATATATTTT
TRBV28	-	TRBD1	TRBJ2-4	CASSRQGDLRNIQYF	TGTGCCAGCAGCCGACAGGGGGACTTACGAAACATTCAGTACTTC
TRBV6-2/TRBV6-3	-	TRBD2	TRBJ2-2	CASSSLAGGTGELFF	TGTGCCAGCAGTTCACTAGCGGGGGGGACCGGGGAGCTGTTTTTT
TRBV20-1	-	TRBD2	TRBJ2-1	CSARGSGGAVHNEQFF	TGCAGTGCTAGAGGTAGCGGGGGGGCGGTCCACAATGAGCAGTTCTTC
TRBV27	-	TRBD2	TRBJ2-3	CASNPLAGGLTDTQYF	TGTGCCAGCAACCCCTTAGCGGGGGGCCTCACAGATACGCAGTATTTT
TRBV29-1	-	TRBD1	TRBJ2-1	CSLETPGQGYNEQFF	TGCAGCTTAGAGACTCCGGGACAGGGTTACAATGAGCAGTTCTTC
TRBV7-2	-	-	TRBJ2-5	CASSLDKRNLETQYF	TGTGCCAGCAGCTTAGATAAGAGGAACCTAGAGACCCAGTACTTC
TRBV10-3	many	TRBD1	TRBJ2-2	CAIRRSGDRESGELFF	TGTGCCATCAGGAGGTCCGGGGACAGGGAATCCGGGGAGCTGTTTTTT
TRBV29-1	-	-	TRBJ2-3	CSVSGRFTDTQYF	TGCAGCGTCTCAGGACGGTTCACAGATACGCAGTATTTT
TRBV6-6	-	-	TRBJ1-4	CASSQDGPEKLFF	TGTGCCAGCAGTCAGGACGGACCTGAAAAACTGTTTTTT
TRBV13	-	-	TRBJ2-3	CASGGGEPETQYF	TGTGCCAGCGGCGGCGGGGAGCCCGAGACGCAGTATTTT
TRBV28	few	-	TRBJ2-3	CASSMASGFDTQYF	TGTGCCAGCAGCATGGCTTCAGGGTTCGATACGCAGTATTTT
TRBV7-2	-	TRBD2	TRBJ2-1	CASSLGLAANEQFF	TGTGCCAGCAGCTTAGGACTAGCGGCAAATGAGCAGTTCTTC
TRBV7-6	-	-	TRBJ1-4	CASSLGTATNEKLFF	TGTGCCAGCAGCTTAGGGACAGCAACTAATGAAAAACTGTTTTTT
TRBV19	many	-	TRBJ1-2	CASTQPGYGYTF	TGTGCCAGTACCCAGCCCGGCTATGGCTACACCTTC
TRBV20-1	few	-	TRBJ2-5	CSARRQLQETQYF	TGCAGTGCTAGGCGGCAGCTACAAGAGACCCAGTACTTC
TRBV10-3	many	-	TRBJ2-3	CAISDRKRHNTDTQYF	TGTGCCATCAGTGATAGGAAACGGCATAACACAGATACGCAGTATTTT
TRBV5-4	-	-	TRBJ2-5	CASSLPGTFQETQYF	TGTGCCAGCAGCCTACCCGGGACTTTCCAAGAGACCCAGTACTTC
TRBV11-2	-	TRBD2	TRBJ2-2	CASSDGRGGSATGELFF	TGTGCCAGCAGCGACGGACGGGGGGGTAGCGCAACCGGGGAGCTGTTTTTT
TRBV4-2	-	TRBD1	TRBJ1-2	CASSQGEGGGYGYTF	TGTGCCAGCAGCCAAGGCGAAGGGGGCGGCTATGGCTACACCTTC
TRBV6-6	few	-	TRBJ2-5	CASSYPGTQYF	TGTGCCAGCAGCTACCCGGGGACCCAGTACTTC
TRBV12-3/TRBV12-4	-	-	TRBJ1-2	CASSAPYGGYTF	TGTGCCAGCAGCGCTCCATACGGGGGCTACACCTTC
TRBV6-1	once	-	TRBJ2-5	CASSEGNGQETQYF	TGTGCCAGCAGTGAAGGAAACGGCCAAGAGACCCAGTACTTC
TRBV11-2	many	-	TRBJ2-1	CASRIRTSLGHEQFF	TGTGCCAGCCGCATACGGACGTCGCTTGGCCATGAGCAGTTCTTC
TRBV14	-	-	TRBJ1-6	CAGSKGYNSPLHF	TGTGCCGGTTCTAAGGGGTATAATTCACCCCTCCACTTT
TRBV27	-	-	TRBJ2-5	CASSLGAAGETQYF	TGTGCCAGCAGTTTAGGGGCCGCGGGAGAGACCCAGTACTTC
TRBV3-1	-	TRBD2	TRBJ2-3	CASSPRFPGGTDTQYF	TGTGCCAGCAGCCCCCGCTTCCCGGGGGGGACAGATACGCAGTATTTT
TRBV20-1	-	TRBD1	TRBJ1-1	CSAAPPDRPDWGEAFF	TGCAGTGCCGCACCCCCGGACAGGCCGGATTGGGGTGAAGCTTTCTTT
TRBV5-1	many	-	TRBJ1-1	CASSLGFVVNTEAFF	TGCGCCAGCAGCTTGGGCTTCGTTGTGAACACTGAAGCTTTCTTT
TRBV9	-	-	TRBJ2-3	CASSVEASPGADTQYF	TGTGCCAGCAGCGTAGAAGCATCTCCAGGCGCAGATACGCAGTATTTT
TRBV27	few	-	TRBJ1-5	CASGPGARGHQPQHF	TGTGCCAGCGGGCCAGGGGCTCGTGGTCATCAGCCCCAGCATTTT
TRBV20-1	few	-	TRBJ1-1	CSARKGGTEAFF	TGCAGTGCTAGGAAAGGGGGGACTGAAGCTTTCTTT
TRBV19	-	-	TRBJ1-5	CASSLRGEGGNQPQHF	TGTGCCAGTAGTCTCAGAGGAGAGGGAGGCAATCAGCCCCAGCATTTT
TRBV7-3	-	-	TRBJ1-1	CASTPGGGVAEAFF	TGTGCCAGCACCCCGGGGGGAGGGGTCGCTGAAGCTTTCTTT
TRBV18	few	-	TRBJ1-1	CASSPWAGITEAFF	TGTGCCAGCTCACCTTGGGCAGGGATTACTGAAGCTTTCTTT